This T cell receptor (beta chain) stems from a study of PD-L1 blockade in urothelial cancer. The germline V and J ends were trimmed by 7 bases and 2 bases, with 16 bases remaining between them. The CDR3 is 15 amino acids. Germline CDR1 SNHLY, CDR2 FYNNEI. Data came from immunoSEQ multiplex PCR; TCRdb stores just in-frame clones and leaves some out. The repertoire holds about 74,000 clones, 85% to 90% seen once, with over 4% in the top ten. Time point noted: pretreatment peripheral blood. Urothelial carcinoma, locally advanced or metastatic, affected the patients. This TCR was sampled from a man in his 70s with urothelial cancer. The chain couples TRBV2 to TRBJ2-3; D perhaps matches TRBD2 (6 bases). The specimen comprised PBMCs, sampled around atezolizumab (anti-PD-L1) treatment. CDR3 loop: CASTPTAGPTDTQYF. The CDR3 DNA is TGTGCCAGCACCCCTACAGCGGGCCCCACAGATACGCAGTATTTT.